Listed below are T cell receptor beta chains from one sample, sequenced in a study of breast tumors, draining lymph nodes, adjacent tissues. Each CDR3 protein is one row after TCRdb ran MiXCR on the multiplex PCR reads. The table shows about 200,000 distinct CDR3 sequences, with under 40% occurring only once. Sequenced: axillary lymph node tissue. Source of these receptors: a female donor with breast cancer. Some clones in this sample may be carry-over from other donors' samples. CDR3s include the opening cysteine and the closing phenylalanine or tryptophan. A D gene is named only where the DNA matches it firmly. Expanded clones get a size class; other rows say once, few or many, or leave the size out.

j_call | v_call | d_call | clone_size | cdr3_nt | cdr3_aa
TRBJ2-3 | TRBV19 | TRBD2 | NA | TGTGCCAGTAGTACCACAGGGGGTTCTAGCGGGAGGACAGATACGCAGTATTTT | CASSTTGGSSGRTDTQYF
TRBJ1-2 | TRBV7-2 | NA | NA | TGTGCCAGCAGCTTAGATCTAATAAACTATGGCTACACCTTC | CASSLDLINYGYTF
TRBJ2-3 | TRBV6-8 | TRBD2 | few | TGTGCCAGCAGTCACGTCGCGGGGGGGTCTAGCACAGATACGCAGTATTTT | CASSHVAGGSSTDTQYF
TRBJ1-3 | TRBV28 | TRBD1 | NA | TGTGCCAGCAGTACAGGGGGAGGGGGCTCTGGAAACACCATATATTTT | CASSTGGGGSGNTIYF
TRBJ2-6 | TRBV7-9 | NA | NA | TGTGCCAGCAGCTCGGGACACTACACCGGGGCCAACGTCCTGACTTTC | CASSSGHYTGANVLTF
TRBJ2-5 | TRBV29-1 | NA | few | TGCAGCGGCGAAATCGGGGGTGGAGAGACCCAGTACTTC | CSGEIGGGETQYF
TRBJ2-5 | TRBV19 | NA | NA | TGTGCCAGTAGTATCTCCGAAAGAGCCCAGTACTTC | CASSISERAQYF
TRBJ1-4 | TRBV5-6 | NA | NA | TGTGCCAGCAGCTTGACAGGGAAGGGACTGCCGGAAAAACTGTTTTTT | CASSLTGKGLPEKLFF
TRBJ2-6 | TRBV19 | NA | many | TGTGCCAGTAGTGTCGGGACTTCTGGGGCCAACGTCCTGACTTTC | CASSVGTSGANVLTF
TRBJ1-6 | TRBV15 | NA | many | TGTGCCACCAGCAGAGGTTCTTCTGTCTCGAGCTCCTATAATTCACCCCTCCACTTT | CATSRGSSVSSSYNSPLHF
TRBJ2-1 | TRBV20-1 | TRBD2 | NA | TGCAGTGCTAGAGATCAACTAGCGGGAGCTACCTCCTACAATGAGCAGTTCTTC | CSARDQLAGATSYNEQFF
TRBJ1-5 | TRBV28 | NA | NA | TGTGCCAGCAGTTTCAGGGGAGGGACTCAGCCCCAGCATTTT | CASSFRGGTQPQHF
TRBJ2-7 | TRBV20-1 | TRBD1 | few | TGCAGTGCTAGTAATACAGGGGTCTACGAGCAGTACTTC | CSASNTGVYEQYF
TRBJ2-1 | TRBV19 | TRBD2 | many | TGTGCCAGTACCCCGACCGGACTAGCCTTCAATGAGCAGTTCTTC | CASTPTGLAFNEQFF
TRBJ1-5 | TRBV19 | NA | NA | TGTGCCAGTAGTATGGGTGAGCAGCCCCAGCATTTT | CASSMGEQPQHF
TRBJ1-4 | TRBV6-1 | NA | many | TGTGCCAGCAAGGGAGGGCCGGAAAAACTGTTTTTT | CASKGGPEKLFF
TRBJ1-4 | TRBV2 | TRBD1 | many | TGTGCCACCCGGGGACCCGGGACAGGTGATGAAAAACTGTTTTTT | CATRGPGTGDEKLFF
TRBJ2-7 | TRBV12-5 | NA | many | TGTGCTAGTGGCCCCCACATTTACGAGCAGTACTTC | CASGPHIYEQYF
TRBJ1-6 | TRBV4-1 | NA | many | TGCGCCAGCAGCCAACCCCTCGACAGCCTTAATTCACCCCTCCACTTT | CASSQPLDSLNSPLHF
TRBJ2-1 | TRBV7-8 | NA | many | TGTGCCAGCAGCACCGAAAAGACTCACCTGGATGAGCAGTTCTTC | CASSTEKTHLDEQFF
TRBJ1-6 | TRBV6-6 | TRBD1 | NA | TGTGCCAGCAGTATTCGGACAGGGCAGGGTTCACCCCTCCACTTT | CASSIRTGQGSPLHF
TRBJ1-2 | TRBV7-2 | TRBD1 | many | TGTGCCAGCAGCTCTCGGACAGGTCCACACGGCTACACCTTC | CASSSRTGPHGYTF
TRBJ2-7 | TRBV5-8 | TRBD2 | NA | TGTGCCAGCAGCGAGGCGGCCACAGCGGGAGCAACCTACGAGCAGTACTTC | CASSEAATAGATYEQYF
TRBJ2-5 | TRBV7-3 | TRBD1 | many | TGTGCCAGCAGCATTACAGGGGGCTCGGAGACCCAGTACTTC | CASSITGGSETQYF
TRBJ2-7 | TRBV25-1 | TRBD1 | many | TGTGCCAGCAGTGACCTGGGACAGGGGGCCGACGAGCAGTACTTC | CASSDLGQGADEQYF
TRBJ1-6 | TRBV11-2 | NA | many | TGTGCCAGCAGCTTAGGGGCAGGACCCAATTCACCCCTCCACTTT | CASSLGAGPNSPLHF
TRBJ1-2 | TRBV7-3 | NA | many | TGTGCCAGCAGCTTTCCCGTTTCCTATGGCTACACCTTC | CASSFPVSYGYTF
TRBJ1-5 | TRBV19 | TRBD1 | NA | TGTGCCAGTAGTATAGAAGGGAAGGGGGCAAATCAGCCCCAGCATTTT | CASSIEGKGANQPQHF
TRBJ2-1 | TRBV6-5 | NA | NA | TGTGCCAGCAGCTTCCGCGGAGAGCAGTTCTTC | CASSFRGEQFF
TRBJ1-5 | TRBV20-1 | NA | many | TGCAGTGCTAGAGTCCCAGGGGTACGGCAGCCCCAGCATTTT | CSARVPGVRQPQHF
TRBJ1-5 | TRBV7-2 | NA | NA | TGTGCCAGCACCATCGGGGGAAGGGGCAATCAGCCCCAGCATTTT | CASTIGGRGNQPQHF
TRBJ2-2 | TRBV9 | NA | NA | TGTGCCAGCATCGTAGCTCCTAGTGGGGGACTTACCGGGGAGCTGTTTTTT | CASIVAPSGGLTGELFF
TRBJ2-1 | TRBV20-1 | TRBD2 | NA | TGCAGCGTTGCTAGCGGGAGGATTGATGAGCAGTTCTTC | CSVASGRIDEQFF
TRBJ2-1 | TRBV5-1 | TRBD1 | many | TGCGCCAGCAGCTTGTTAAGACCCGGGACAGGCGACAATGAGCAGTTCTTC | CASSLLRPGTGDNEQFF
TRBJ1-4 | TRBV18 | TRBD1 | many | TGTGCCAGCTCACCATGGGGACAGGGGTACGAAAAACTGTTTTTT | CASSPWGQGYEKLFF
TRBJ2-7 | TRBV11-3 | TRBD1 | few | TGTGCCAGCAGCCCAGAGGGACAGGCAACCTACGAGCAGTACTTC | CASSPEGQATYEQYF
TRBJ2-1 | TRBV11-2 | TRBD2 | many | TGTGCCAGCAGCTTATCCGGGCTAGCGGGGCGCCGGGAGCAGTTCTTC | CASSLSGLAGRREQFF
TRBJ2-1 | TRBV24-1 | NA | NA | TGTGCCACCAGTGACGGGAGTACCTACAATGAGCAGGTCTTC | CATSDGSTYNEQVF
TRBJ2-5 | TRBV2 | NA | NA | TGTGCCAGCAGTGAACTGGGACAAGAGACCCAGTACTTC | CASSELGQETQYF
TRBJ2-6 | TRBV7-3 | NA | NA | TGTGCCAGCAGCTTAGGGGGGGGGGCCAACGTCCTGACTTTC | CASSLGGGANVLTF
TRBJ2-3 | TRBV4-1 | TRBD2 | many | TGCGCCAGCAGCCAAGATCAAGGACTAGCGGTCACAGATACGCAGTATTTT | CASSQDQGLAVTDTQYF
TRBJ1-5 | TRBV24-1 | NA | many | TGTGCCACCAGTCGACAGGGCAATCAGCCCCAGCATTTT | CATSRQGNQPQHF
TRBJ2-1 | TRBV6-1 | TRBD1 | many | TGTGCCAGCAGGGACAGGGGGCGATACAATGAGCAGTTCTTC | CASRDRGRYNEQFF
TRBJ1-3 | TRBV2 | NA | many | TGTGCCAGCAGGGGCGGCCAGGGGACAGGAAACACCATATATTTT | CASRGGQGTGNTIYF
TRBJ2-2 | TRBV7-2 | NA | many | TGTGCCAGCAGCGTAGGGGGGAATCGGGTCGGGGAGCTGTTTTTT | CASSVGGNRVGELFF
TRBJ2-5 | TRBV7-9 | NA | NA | TGTGCCAGCAGCTCAGGGGTTAGGACCCAGTACTTC | CASSSGVRTQYF
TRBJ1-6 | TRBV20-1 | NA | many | TGCAGTGCCAGGGGCCATAATTCACCCCTCCACTTT | CSARGHNSPLHF
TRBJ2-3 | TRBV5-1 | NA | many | TGCGCCAGCAAAAGTCCTCGCACAGATACGCAGTATTTT | CASKSPRTDTQYF
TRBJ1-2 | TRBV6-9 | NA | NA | TGTGCCAGCAGTCCCCCAGACAGATTCTATGGCTACACCTTC | CASSPPDRFYGYTF
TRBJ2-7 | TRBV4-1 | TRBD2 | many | TGCGCCAGCAGCCAAGAGGGACTAGCGGGAAAATACGAGCAGTACTTC | CASSQEGLAGKYEQYF
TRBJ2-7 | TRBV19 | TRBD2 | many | TGTGCCAGTAGTATGAGGCGGGAGGGCTCCTACGAGCAGTACTTC | CASSMRREGSYEQYF
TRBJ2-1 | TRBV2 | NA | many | TGTGCCAGCAGTGAAAACAGTAAGAATGAGCAGTTCTTC | CASSENSKNEQFF
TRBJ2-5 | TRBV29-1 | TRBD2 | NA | TGCAGTGCTAGGGACCTTAGCGGGGGGGGAGAGACCCAGTACTTC | CSARDLSGGGETQYF
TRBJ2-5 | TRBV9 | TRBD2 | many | TGTGCCAGCAGCGTAGGGACTAGCGGGCAAGAGACCCAGTACTTC | CASSVGTSGQETQYF